This TCR beta chain originates from a study of siplizumab effects on memory and regulatory T cells (dated by TCRdb to between 2017 and 2020). About the study as a whole: The study looked at the effect of siplizumab, an anti-CD2 antibody, on alloreactive T-cell subsets in allogeneic mixed lymphocyte reactions made from human PBMCs.

Concerning this clone itself: No cognate antigen has been identified for it. No base quality values were provided; no much bigger clone lies one nucleotide off.

Sorted unstimulated T cells and proliferating T cells recovered from mixed lymphocyte reactions underwent TCRbeta CDR3 sequencing. Fresh whole blood from about ten HLA-typed healthy donors served as the source for isolating PBMCs. To map where alloreactive clones came from, CD4+ non-regulatory T cells in the unstimulated state were FACS-sorted. Library method: the immunoSEQ multiplex PCR assay. The deep sequencing platform assayed approximately 100,000 TCR templates per sample. Genomic DNA extracted from sorted T cells was used for TCRbeta CDR3 sequencing. Under the source paper's analysis protocol: The R programming language was used for clonal analysis of TCRbeta CDR3 data. Alloreactive CD4+ and CD8+ clones were identified by comparing unstimulated samples to CFSE-low samples taken after the reaction. By matching sequences to the repertoires of sorted unstimulated Treg and non-Treg cells, each alloreactive CD4+ clone was assigned a regulatory or non-regulatory origin. TCRdb limited this immuneACCESS table to in-frame rearrangements with V and J called. A share of clones is missing; checked studies link under half to unresolved V genes, and the rest is unexplained. V and J calls plus clone size are reproduced from that table; the DNA served to infer D and trimming. For this sample there are about 120,000 clones; about 93% appear just once. Around 0.15% of the sample comes from the top ten.

The CDR3 runs 15 residues from the cysteine to the phenylalanine. Kept here is only the CDR3 DNA, which spans 45 bases and is read in frame from base 1. CDR1 and CDR2, looked up from the germline V gene (reference sequence), are MNHEY and SMNVEV. V drops 2 bases and J drops 5 bases, leaving 15 bases in between. General conclusions and limits of the study: About 80-97% of proliferating CD4+ or CD8+ clones could not be given a naive or memory phenotype. Among mappable alloreactive CD4+ clones, an average Treg-derived fraction of roughly 69% was observed with siplizumab, compared with approximately 30% in control reactions. Because sequences below about 10^-5 frequency were poorly captured, only a minor fraction of alloreactive clones could be mapped to unstimulated subsets. No functional confirmation was obtained for the suppressive function of proliferating Tregs from siplizumab cultures. Compared with memory T cells, unstimulated naive T cells appeared more diverse, and naive cells seemed to make a substantial contribution to the alloresponse. Siplizumab significantly lowered the cumulative frequency of alloreactive sequences that could be traced to unstimulated CD4+ memory T cells.

Sequenced sample: non-Treg CD4+ T cells sorted from blood. The intended sense of this specimen's cell subset or site label: FACS-sorted unstimulated CD4+ non-regulatory T cells. The clonotype originates from a human donor in good health. Here the chain combines TRBV27 and TRBJ1-1, and possibly TRBD1, on 5 matching bases. This receptor carries the CDR3 CASSLVQGAGTEAFF. Read as DNA, the sequence is TGTGCCAGCAGTTTAGTCCAGGGAGCAGGAACTGAAGCTTTCTTT.